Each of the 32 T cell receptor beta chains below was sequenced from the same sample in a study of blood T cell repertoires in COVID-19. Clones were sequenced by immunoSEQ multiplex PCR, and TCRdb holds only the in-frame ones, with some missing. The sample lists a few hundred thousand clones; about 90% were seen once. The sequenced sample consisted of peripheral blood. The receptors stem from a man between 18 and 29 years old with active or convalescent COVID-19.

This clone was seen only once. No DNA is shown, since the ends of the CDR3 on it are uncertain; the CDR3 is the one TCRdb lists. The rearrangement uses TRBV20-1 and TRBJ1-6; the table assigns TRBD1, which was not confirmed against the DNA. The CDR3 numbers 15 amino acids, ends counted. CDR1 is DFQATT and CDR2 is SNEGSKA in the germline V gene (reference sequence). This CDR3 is CSASSGQGGTSPLHF.

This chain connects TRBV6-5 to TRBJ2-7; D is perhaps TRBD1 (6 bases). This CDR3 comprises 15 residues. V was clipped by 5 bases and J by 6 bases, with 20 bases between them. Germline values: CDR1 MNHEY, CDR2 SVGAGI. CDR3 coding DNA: TGTGCCAGCAGTACAGGGTATGGAGGAGAGGGCGAGCAGTACTTC. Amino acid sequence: CASSTGYGGEGEQYF.

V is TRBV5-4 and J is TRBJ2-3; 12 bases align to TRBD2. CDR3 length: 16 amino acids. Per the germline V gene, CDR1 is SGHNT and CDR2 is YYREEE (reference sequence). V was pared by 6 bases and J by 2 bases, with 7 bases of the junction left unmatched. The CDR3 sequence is CASNKGLAGFTDTQYF. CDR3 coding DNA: TGTGCCAGCAACAAAGGACTAGCGGGGTTCACAGATACGCAGTATTTT. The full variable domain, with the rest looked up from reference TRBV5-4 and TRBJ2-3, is ETGVTQSPTHLIKTRGQQVTLRCSSQSGHNTVSWYQQALGQGPQFIFQYYREEENGRGNFPPRFSGLQFPNYSSELNVNALELDDSALYLCASNKGLAGFTDTQYFGPGTRLTVL.

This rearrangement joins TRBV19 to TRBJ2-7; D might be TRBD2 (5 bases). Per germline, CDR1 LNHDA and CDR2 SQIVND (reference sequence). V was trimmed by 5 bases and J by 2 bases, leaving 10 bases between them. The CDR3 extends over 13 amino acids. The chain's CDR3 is CASSFGVPYEQYF. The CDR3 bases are TGTGCCAGTAGTTTCGGGGTCCCCTACGAGCAGTACTTC.

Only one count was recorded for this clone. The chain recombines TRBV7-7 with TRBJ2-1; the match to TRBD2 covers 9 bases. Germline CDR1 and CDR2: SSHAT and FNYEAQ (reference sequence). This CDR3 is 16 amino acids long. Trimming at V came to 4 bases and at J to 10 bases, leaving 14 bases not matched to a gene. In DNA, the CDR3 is TGTGCCAGCAGCTATACTTTAGCGGGGGTCGGAGGGGAGCAGTTCTTC. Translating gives CASSYTLAGVGGEQFF. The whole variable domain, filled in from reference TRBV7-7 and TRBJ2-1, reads GAGVSQSPRYKVTKRGQDVTLRCDPISSHATLYWYQQALGQGPEFLTYFNYEAQPDKSGLPSDRFSAERPEGSISTLTIQRTEQRDSAMYRCASSYTLAGVGGEQFFGPGTRLTVL.

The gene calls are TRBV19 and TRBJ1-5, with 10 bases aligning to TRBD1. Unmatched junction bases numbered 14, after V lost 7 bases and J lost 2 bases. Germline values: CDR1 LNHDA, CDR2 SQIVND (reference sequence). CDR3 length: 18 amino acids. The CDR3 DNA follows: TGTGCCAGTACCACTATCATCGGGACAGGGGTTGGCAATCAGCCCCAGCATTTT. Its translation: CASTTIIGTGVGNQPQHF.

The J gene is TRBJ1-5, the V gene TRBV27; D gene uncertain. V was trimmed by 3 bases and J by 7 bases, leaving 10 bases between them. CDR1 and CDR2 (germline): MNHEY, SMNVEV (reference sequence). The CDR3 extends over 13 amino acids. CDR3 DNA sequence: TGTGCCAGCAGTTTGATGTCGGGACAGCCCCAGCATTTT. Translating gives CASSLMSGQPQHF.

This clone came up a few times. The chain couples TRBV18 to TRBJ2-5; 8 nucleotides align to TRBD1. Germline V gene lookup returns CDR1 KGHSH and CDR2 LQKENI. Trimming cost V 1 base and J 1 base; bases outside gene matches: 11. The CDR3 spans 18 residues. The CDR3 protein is CASSPLRQGARPQETQYF. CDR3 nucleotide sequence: TGTGCCAGCTCACCACTGCGTCAGGGGGCTCGACCCCAAGAGACCCAGTACTTC.

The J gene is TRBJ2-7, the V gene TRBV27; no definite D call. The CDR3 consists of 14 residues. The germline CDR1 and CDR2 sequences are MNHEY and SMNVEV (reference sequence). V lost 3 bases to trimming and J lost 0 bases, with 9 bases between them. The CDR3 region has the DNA TGTGCCAGCAGTTTTACAGAAACCTCCTACGAGCAGTACTTC. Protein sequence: CASSFTETSYEQYF.

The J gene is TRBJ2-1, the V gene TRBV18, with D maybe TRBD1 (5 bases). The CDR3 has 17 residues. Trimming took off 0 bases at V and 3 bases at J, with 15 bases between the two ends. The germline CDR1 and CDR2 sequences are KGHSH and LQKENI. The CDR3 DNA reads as TGTGCCAGCTCACCACCCTCCGGGCAGGGCAACTACAATGAGCAGTTCTTC. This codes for CASSPPSGQGNYNEQFF.

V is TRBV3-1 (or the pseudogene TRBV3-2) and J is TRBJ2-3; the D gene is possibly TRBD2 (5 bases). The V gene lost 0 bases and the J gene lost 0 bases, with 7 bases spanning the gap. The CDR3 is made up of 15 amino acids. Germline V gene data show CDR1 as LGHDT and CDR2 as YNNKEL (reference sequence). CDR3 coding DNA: TGTGCCAGCAGCCAAGAGACGGGGAGCACAGATACGCAGTATTTT. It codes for CASSQETGSTDTQYF.

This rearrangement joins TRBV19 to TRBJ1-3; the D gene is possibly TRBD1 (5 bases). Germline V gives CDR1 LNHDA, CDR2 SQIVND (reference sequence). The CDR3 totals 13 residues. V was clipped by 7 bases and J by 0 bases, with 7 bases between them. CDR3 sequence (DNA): TGTGCCAGTACCCAGGGCTCTGGAAACACCATATATTTT. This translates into CASTQGSGNTIYF.

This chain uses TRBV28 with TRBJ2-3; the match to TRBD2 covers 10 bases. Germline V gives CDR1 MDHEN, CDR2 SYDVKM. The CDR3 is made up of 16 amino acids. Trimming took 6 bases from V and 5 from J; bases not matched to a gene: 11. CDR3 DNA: TGTGCCAGCAGCGAAGGAGAGCGGGAGGGCCGAGATACGCAGTATTTT. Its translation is CASSEGEREGRDTQYF.

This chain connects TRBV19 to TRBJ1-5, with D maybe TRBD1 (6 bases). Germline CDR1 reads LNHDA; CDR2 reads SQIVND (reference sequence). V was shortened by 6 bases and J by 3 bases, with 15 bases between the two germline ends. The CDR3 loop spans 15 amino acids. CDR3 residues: CASRDTGFANQPQHF. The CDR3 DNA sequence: TGTGCCAGTAGAGATACAGGGTTTGCCAATCAGCCCCAGCATTTT.

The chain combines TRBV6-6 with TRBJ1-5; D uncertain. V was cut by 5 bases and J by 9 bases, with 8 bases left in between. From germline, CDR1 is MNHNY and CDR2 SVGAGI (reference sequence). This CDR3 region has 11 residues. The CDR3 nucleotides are TGTGCCAGCAGTCCCCCGGGGCCCCAGCATTTT. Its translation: CASSPPGPQHF.

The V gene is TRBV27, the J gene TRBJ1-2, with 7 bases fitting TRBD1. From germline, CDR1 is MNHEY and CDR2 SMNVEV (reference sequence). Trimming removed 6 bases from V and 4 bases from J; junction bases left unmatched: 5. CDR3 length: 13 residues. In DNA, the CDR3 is TGTGCCAGCAGACCGACAGGGAGCTATGGCTACACCTTC. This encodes CASRPTGSYGYTF.

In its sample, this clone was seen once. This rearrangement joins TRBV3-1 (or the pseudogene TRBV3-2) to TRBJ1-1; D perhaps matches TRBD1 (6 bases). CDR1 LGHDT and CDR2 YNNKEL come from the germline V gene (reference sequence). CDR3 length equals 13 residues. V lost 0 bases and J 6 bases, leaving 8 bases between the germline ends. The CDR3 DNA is TGTGCCAGCAGCCAAGATGCAGGGGCTGAAGCTTTCTTT. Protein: CASSQDAGAEAFF.

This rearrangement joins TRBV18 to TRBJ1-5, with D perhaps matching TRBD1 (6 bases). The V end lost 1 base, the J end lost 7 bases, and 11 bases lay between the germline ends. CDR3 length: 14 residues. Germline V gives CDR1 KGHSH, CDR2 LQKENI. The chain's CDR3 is CASSPLGTNQPQHF. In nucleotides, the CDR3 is TGTGCCAGCTCACCACTAGGGACAAACCAGCCCCAGCATTTT.

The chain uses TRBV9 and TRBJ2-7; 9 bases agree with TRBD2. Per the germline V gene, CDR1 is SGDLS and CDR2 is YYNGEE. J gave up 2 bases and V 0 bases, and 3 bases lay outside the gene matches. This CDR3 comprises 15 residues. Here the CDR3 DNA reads TGTGCCAGCAGCGTAGGCGGGGGGGCCCCCTACGAGCAGTACTTC. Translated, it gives CASSVGGGAPYEQYF. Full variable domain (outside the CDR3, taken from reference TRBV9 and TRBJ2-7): DSGVTQTPKHLITATGQRVTLRCSPRSGDLSVYWYQQSLDQGLQFLIQYYNGEERAKGNILERFSAQQFPDLHSELNLSSLELGDSALYFCASSVGGGAPYEQYFGPGTRLTVT.

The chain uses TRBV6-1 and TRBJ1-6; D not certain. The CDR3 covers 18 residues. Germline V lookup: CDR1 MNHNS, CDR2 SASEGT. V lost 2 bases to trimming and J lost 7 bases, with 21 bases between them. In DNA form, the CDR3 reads TGTGCCAGCAGTGAACTAGGGATTAACCGGGATCTCAATTCACCCCTCCACTTT. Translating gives CASSELGINRDLNSPLHF.

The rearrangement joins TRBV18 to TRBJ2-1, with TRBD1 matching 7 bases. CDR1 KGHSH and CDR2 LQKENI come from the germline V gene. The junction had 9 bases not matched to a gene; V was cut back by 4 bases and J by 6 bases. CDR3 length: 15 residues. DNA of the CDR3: TGTGCCAGCTCACTGTACAGGGGTGTTGGCAATGAGCAGTTCTTC. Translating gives CASSLYRGVGNEQFF.

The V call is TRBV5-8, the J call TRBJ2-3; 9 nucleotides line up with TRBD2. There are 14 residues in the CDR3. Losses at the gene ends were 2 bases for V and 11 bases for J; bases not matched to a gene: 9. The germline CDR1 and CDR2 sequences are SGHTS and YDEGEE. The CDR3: CASSFLAGEEKQYF. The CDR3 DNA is TGTGCCAGCAGCTTTTTAGCGGGGGAGGAAAAGCAGTATTTT.

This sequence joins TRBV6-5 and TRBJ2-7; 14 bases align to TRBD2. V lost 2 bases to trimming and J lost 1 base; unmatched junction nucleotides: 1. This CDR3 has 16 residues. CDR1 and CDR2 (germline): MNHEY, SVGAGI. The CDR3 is CASSYGTSGSSYEQYF. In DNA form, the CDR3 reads TGTGCCAGCAGTTACGGGACTAGCGGGAGTTCCTACGAGCAGTACTTC.

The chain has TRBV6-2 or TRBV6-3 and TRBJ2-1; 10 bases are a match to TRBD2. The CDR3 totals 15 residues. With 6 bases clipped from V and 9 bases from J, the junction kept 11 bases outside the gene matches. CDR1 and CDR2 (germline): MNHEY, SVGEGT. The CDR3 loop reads CASSVPGLALFEQFF. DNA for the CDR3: TGTGCCAGCAGCGTGCCGGGACTAGCGTTGTTTGAGCAGTTCTTC.

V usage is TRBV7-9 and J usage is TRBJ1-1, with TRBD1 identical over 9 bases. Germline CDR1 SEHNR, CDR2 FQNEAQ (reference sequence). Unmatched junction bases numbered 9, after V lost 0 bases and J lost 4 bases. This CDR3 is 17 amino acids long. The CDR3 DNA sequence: TGTGCCAGCAGCTTAGCGCTAACAGGGGGCCGGGGCACTGAAGCTTTCTTT. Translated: CASSLALTGGRGTEAFF. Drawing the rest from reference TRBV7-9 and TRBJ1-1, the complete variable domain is DTGVSQNPRHKITKRGQNVTFRCDPISEHNRLYWYRQTLGQGPEFLTYFQNEAQLEKSRLLSDRFSAERPKGSFSTLEIQRTEQGDSAMYLCASSLALTGGRGTEAFFGQGTRLTVV.

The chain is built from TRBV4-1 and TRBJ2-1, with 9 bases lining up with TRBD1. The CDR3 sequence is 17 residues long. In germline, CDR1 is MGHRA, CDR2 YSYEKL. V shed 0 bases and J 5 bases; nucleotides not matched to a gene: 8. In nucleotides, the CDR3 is TGCGCCAGCAGCCAAGATGGGCGACAGGGGGTAAACAATGAGCAGTTCTTC. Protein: CASSQDGRQGVNNEQFF.

CDR3 protein: CSALDRAAYGYTF. The CDR3 region has the DNA TGCAGCGCGCTGGACAGGGCGGCCTATGGCTACACCTTC. The chain links TRBV29-1 to TRBJ1-2; 8 nucleotides match TRBD1. V was clipped by 7 bases and J by 4 bases; unmatched bases: 8. The CDR3 has 13 residues. Germline lookup yields CDR1 SQVTM and CDR2 ANQGSEA.

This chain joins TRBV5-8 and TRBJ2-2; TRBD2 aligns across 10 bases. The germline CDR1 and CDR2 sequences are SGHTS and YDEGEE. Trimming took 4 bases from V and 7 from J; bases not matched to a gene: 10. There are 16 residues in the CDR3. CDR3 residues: CASSPRVAGGNGELFF. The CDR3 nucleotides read TGTGCCAGCAGCCCCCGGGTAGCGGGAGGAAACGGGGAGCTGTTTTTT.

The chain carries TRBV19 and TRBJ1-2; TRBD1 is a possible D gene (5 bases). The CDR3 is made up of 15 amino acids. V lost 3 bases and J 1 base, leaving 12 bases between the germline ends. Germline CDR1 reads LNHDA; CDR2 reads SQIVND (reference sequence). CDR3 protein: CASSIDRAFNYGYTF. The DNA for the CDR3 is TGTGCCAGTAGTATCGACAGAGCATTTAACTATGGCTACACCTTC.

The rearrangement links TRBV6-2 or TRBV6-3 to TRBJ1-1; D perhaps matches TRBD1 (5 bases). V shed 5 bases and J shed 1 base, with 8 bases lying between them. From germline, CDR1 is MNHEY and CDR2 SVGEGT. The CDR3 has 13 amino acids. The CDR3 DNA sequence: TGTGCCAGCAGTAAGACAGAGAACACTGAAGCTTTCTTT. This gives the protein CASSKTENTEAFF.

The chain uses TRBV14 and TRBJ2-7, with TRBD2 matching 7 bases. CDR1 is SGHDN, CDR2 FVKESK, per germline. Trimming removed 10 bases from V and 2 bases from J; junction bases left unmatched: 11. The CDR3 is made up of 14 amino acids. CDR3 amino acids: CAKRTCGGAYEQYF. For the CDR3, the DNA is TGTGCCAAACGAACGTGCGGGGGAGCCTACGAGCAGTACTTC.

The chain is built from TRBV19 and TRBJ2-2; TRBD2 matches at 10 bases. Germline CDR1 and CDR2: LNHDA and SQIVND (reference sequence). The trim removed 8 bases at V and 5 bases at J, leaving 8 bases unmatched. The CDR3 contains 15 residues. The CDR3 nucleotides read TGTGCCAGTTCTAGCGGTAGCGGGAGGACCGGGGAGCTGTTTTTT. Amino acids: CASSSGSGRTGELFF. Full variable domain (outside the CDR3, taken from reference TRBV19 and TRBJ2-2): DGGITQSPKYLFRKEGQNVTLSCEQNLNHDAMYWYRQDPGQGLRLIYYSQIVNDFQKGDIAEGYSVSREKKESFPLTVTSAQKNPTAFYLCASSSGSGRTGELFFGEGSRLTVL.